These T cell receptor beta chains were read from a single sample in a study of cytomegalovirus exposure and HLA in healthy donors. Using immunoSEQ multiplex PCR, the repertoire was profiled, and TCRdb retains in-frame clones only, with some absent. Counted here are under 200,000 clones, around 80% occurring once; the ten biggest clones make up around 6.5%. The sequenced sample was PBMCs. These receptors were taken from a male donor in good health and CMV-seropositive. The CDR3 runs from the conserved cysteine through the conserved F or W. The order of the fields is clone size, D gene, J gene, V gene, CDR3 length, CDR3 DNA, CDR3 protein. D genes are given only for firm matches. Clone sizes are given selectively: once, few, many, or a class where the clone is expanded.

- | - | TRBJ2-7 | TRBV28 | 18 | TGTGCCAGTCGGGTCTCTCCCCGAGAAAGCGGTAGCTCCTACGAGCAGTACTTC | CASRVSPRESGSSYEQYF
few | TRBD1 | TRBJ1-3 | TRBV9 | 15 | TGTGCCAGCAGCGGTAGAGACAGGGGTCGAAACACCATATATTTT | CASSGRDRGRNTIYF
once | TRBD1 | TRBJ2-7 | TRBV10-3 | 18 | TGTGCCATCAGTGAGTCGGGGAACAGGGGCACCACCTCCTACGAGCAGTACTTC | CAISESGNRGTTSYEQYF
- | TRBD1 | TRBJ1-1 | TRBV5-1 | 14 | TGCGCCAGCAGCTGGAGGGACAGCGACACTGAAGCTTTCTTT | CASSWRDSDTEAFF
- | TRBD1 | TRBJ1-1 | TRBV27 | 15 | TGTGCCAGCAGTATCCTAGGACAGGGGGCGGCTGAAGCTTTCTTT | CASSILGQGAAEAFF
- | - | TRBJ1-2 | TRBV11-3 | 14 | TGTGCCAGCAGCTTAGATGCGGCTAACTATGGCTACACCTTC | CASSLDAANYGYTF
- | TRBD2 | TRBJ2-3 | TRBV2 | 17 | TGTGCCAGCAGGGATCTACTACTAGCGGGAGTGGGAGATACGCAGTATTTT | CASRDLLLAGVGDTQYF
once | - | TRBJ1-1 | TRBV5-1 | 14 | TGCGCCAGCAGCTTGACAGGGACCCACACTGAAGCTTTCTTT | CASSLTGTHTEAFF
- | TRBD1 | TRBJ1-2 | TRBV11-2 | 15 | TGTGCCAGCAGCTCGACAGGGCTTGATGGCTATGGCTACACCTTC | CASSSTGLDGYGYTF
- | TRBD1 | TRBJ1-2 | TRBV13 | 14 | TGTGCCAGCAGCTCTGAGGACAGGGGGAGAGGCTACACCTTC | CASSSEDRGRGYTF
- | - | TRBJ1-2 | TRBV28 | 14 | TGTGCCAGCAGTTTAGAGGAGGGTGTTTGGGGCTACACCTTC | CASSLEEGVWGYTF
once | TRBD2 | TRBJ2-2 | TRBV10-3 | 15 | TGTGCCATCAGCGTAGCGGGAGCTGGGACCGGGGAGCTGTTTTTT | CAISVAGAGTGELFF
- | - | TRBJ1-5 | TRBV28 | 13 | TGTGCCAGCAGTTTGGAGGGTAGCCAGCCCCAGCATTTT | CASSLEGSQPQHF
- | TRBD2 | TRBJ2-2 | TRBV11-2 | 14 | TGTGCCAGCAGAGGCGGGGGAAAAGGCGGGGAGCTGTTTTTT | CASRGGGKGGELFF
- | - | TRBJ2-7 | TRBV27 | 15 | TGTGCCAGCAGTTCACAGGCATATCGACCCTACGAGCAGTACTTC | CASSSQAYRPYEQYF
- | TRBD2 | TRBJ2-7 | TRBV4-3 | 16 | TGCGCCAGCAGCCAGACTACTAGCGGGAGTTCCTACGAGCAGTACTTC | CASSQTTSGSSYEQYF
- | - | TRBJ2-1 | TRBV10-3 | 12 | TGTGCCGCCCGGACCCCAGGGTACGAGCAGTTCTTC | CAARTPGYEQFF
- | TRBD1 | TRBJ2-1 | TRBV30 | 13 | TGTGCCTGGAGTGTTCAAGTAGGGACAGTACCTTTCTTC | CAWSVQVGTVPFF
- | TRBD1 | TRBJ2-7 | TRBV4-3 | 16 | TGCGCCAGCAGCCAAGAGGTCCGGACAGGCCTGCGTCCCCGGGGTTTC | CASSQEVRTGLRPRGF
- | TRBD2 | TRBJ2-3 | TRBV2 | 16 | TGTGCCAGCAGTGAGGGACTAGCGGGAGGAGCAGATACGCAGTATTTT | CASSEGLAGGADTQYF
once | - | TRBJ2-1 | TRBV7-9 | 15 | TGTGCCAGCAGCTGGGTAGGGGGTTCATTCGATGAGCAGTTCTTC | CASSWVGGSFDEQFF
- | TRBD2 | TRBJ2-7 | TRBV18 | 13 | TGTGCCAGCTCACCGCGGGGGGCGAACGAGCAGTACTTC | CASSPRGANEQYF
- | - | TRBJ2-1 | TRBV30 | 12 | TGTGCCTGGAGCCGGTTATACAATGAGCAGTTCTTC | CAWSRLYNEQFF
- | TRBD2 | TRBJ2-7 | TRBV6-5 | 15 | TGTGCCAGCAGCTCCAGCGGGGCTCGTCTCTCCGAGCAGTACTTC | CASSSSGARLSEQYF
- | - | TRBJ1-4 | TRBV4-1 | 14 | TGCGCCAGCAGCCAAGAGGGGGGTGGAGAAAAACTGTTTTTT | CASSQEGGGEKLFF
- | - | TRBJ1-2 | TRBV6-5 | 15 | TGTGCCAGCAACTTCCAAGGGGGGGCCAACTATGGCTACACCTTC | CASNFQGGANYGYTF
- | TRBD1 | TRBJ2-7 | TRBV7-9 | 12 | TGTGCCAGCAGCCCCGGGACAGGTAATCAGTACTTC | CASSPGTGNQYF
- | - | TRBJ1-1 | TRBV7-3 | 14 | TGTGCCAGCAGCTCCGGGGTGGCTAAGGCTGAAGCTTTCTTT | CASSSGVAKAEAFF
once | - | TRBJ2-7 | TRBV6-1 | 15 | TGTGCCAGCAGTGCGTCCAGGGCCTTCGGCCGCGAGCAGTACTTC | CASSASRAFGREQYF
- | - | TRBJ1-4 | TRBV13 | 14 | TGTGCCAGCAGCCTCCAGGGAAGCGATGAAAAACTGTTTTTT | CASSLQGSDEKLFF
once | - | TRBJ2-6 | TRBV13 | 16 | TGTGCCAGCAGCTGGGCCCTTCTCTCTGGGGCCAACGTCCTGACTTTC | CASSWALLSGANVLTF
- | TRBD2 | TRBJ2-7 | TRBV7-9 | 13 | TGTGCCAGCCGACAGCGGGAGGGCTACGAGCAGTACTTC | CASRQREGYEQYF
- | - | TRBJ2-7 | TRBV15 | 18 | TGTGCCACCAGCAGAGGTCCCGCCGGAGCCGGGGGATCCTACGAGCAGTACTTC | CATSRGPAGAGGSYEQYF
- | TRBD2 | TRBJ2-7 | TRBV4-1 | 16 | TGCGCCAGCAGCCAAGATTTCCTAGCGGGAGCCTACGAGCAGTACTTC | CASSQDFLAGAYEQYF
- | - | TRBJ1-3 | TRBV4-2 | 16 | TGTGCCAGCAGCCAAGAGGAGTTTCACTCTGGAAACACCATATATTTT | CASSQEEFHSGNTIYF
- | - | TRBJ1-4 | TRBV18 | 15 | TGTGCCAGCTCACCACCGGACGCGGGCCTGGGAAAACTGTTTTTT | CASSPPDAGLGKLFF
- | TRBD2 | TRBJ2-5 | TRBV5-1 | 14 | TGCGCCAGCAGTTTGGGACTAACACAAGAGACCCAGTACTTC | CASSLGLTQETQYF
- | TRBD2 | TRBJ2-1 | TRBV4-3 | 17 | TGCGCCAGCAGCCAAGATTTGGCTAGCGGGAGATACGATGAGCAGTTCTTC | CASSQDLASGRYDEQFF
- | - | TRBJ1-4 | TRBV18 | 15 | TGTGCCAGCTCACCACCGCGTACAACTAATGAAAAACTGTTTTTT | CASSPPRTTNEKLFF